The 25 T cell receptor beta chains in this list originate from one sample, sequenced in a study of control samples from healthy donors and cancer patients (dated by TCRdb to the early 2020s). Libraries were made using the immunoSEQ multiplex PCR assay. As stored in TCRdb, this immuneACCESS dataset retains in-frame rearrangements with V and J assigned. A fraction of the clones does not appear; measured against another copy, unresolved V genes explain less than half of the discrepancy, and the remainder lacks a known reason. In all, the sample holds under 450,000 clones, and 75% to 95% of those were seen once. Of the sample, around 6.5% is held by the ten largest clones. The sample consisted of PBMCs. The receptors were gathered from a man aged 35-49 years with head and neck cancer.

This chain links TRBV5-6 with TRBJ1-6; 7 bases match TRBD1. Germline CDR1 is SGHDT and CDR2 is YYEEEE. Trimming at V came to 5 bases and at J to 5 bases, leaving 4 bases not matched to a gene. The CDR3 contains 14 residues. DNA of the CDR3: TGTGCCAGCAGGTGGGACAGAGATAATTCACCCCTCCACTTT. Translating gives CASRWDRDNSPLHF.

This clone has just one count. This chain uses TRBV24-1 with TRBJ2-1; 14 nucleotides align to TRBD2. The V gene's germline CDR1 is KGHDR and CDR2 SFDVKD. V was clipped by 5 bases and J by 4 bases; unmatched bases: 12. The CDR3 runs to 19 residues. The CDR3 nucleotides are TGTGCCACCAGTGCCCCGGGACTAGCGGGGGCCCTAGATTACAATGAGCAGTTCTTC. It translates to CATSAPGLAGALDYNEQFF.

This clone was detected only once. Other DNA sequences in the sample encode the same CDR3. The chain combines TRBV5-1 with TRBJ2-2; D remains unclear. The CDR3 is 12 residues long. CDR1 and CDR2 (germline): SGHRS, YFSETQ. V was cut by 3 bases and J by 5 bases, with 5 bases left in between. The CDR3, as DNA: TGCGCCAGCAGCTCCAATACCGGGGAGCTGTTTTTT. It specifies CASSSNTGELFF. Looking up the rest from reference TRBV5-1 and TRBJ2-2 gives the full variable domain: KAGVTQTPRYLIKTRGQQVTLSCSPISGHRSVSWYQQTPGQGLQFLFEYFSETQRNKGNFPGRFSGRQFSNSRSEMNVSTLELGDSALYLCASSSNTGELFFGEGSRLTVL.

The J gene is TRBJ1-1, the V gene TRBV11-1; TRBD1 might be the D (5 bases). CDR1 is SGHAT, CDR2 FQDESV, per germline (reference sequence). The V end was cut by 5 bases, the J end by 1 base, with 14 bases between. This CDR3 is 15 amino acids long. For the CDR3, the DNA is TGTGCCAGCAGCACGTCAAGTACAGGGAACACTGAAGCTTTCTTT. Its protein product is CASSTSSTGNTEAFF.

The gene calls are TRBV25-1 and TRBJ1-1, with a weak D call TRBD1 (5 bases). Looked up from germline, CDR1 is MGHDK and CDR2 is SYGVNS. V was pared by 8 bases and J by 1 base, with 14 bases between. This CDR3 has 14 residues. CDR3 in amino acids: CASQLWGGNTEAFF. CDR3 in DNA: TGTGCCAGCCAGCTTTGGGGGGGGAACACTGAAGCTTTCTTT.

In DNA, the CDR3 is TGTGCCAGCGAAGGGGATACGGGAAACACCATATATTTT. As protein: CASEGDTGNTIYF. The chain has TRBV7-9 and TRBJ1-3, with D possibly TRBD1 on 5 matching bases. The V gene's germline CDR1 is SEHNR and CDR2 FQNEAQ (reference sequence). The V end lost 8 bases, the J end lost 4 bases, and 12 bases lay between the germline ends. CDR3 length equals 13 residues.

This chain connects TRBV9 to TRBJ2-3; D is perhaps TRBD1 (5 bases). Trimming took 0 bases from V and 2 from J, leaving 13 bases between them. The CDR3 sequence is 16 residues long. Germline CDR1 reads SGDLS; CDR2 reads YYNGEE. CDR3 residues: CASSVVDLGDTDTQYF. DNA for the CDR3: TGTGCCAGCAGCGTAGTCGACTTAGGGGACACAGATACGCAGTATTTT.

The rearrangement joins TRBV28 to TRBJ2-1, with D perhaps matching TRBD2 (6 bases). CDR1 is MDHEN and CDR2 is SYDVKM in the germline V gene. CDR3 length equals 17 residues. The V end lost 7 bases, the J end lost 2 bases, and 21 bases lay between the germline ends. CDR3 loop: CASIPRGIAATYNEQFF. CDR3 nucleotide sequence: TGTGCCAGCATCCCCCGGGGGATAGCGGCCACCTACAATGAGCAGTTCTTC.

This clone was observed a handful of times. J is TRBJ2-7 and V is TRBV13; 8 bases fit TRBD2. CDR3 size: 14 residues. Germline V CDR1 and CDR2: PRHDT, FYEKMQ (reference sequence). V lost 6 bases to trimming and J lost 7 bases; unmatched junction nucleotides: 11. The CDR3 region has the DNA TGTGCCAGCAGTAGCGGGGATGACTACGTAGAGCAGTACTTC. Translated: CASSSGDDYVEQYF.

V usage is TRBV7-3 and J usage is TRBJ1-6; tentative D call: TRBD1 (5 bases). Per the germline V gene, CDR1 is SGHTA and CDR2 is FQGTGA. V gave up 5 bases and J gave up 16 bases, with 27 bases separating them. The CDR3 loop spans 16 amino acids. This CDR3 reads CASSPRKGTDNSVLHF. CDR3 DNA: TGTGCCAGCAGCCCGCGCAAGGGGACTGATAATTCGGTACTCCACTTT. The full variable domain, with the rest looked up from reference TRBV7-3 and TRBJ1-6, is GAGVSQTPSNKVTEKGKYVELRCDPISGHTALYWYRQSLGQGPEFLIYFQGTGAADDSGLPNDRFFAVRPEGSVSTLKIQRTERGDSAVYLCASSPRKGTDNSVLHFGNGTRLTVT.

The chain combines TRBV19 with TRBJ2-1; D call uncertain. The V gene lost 3 bases and the J gene lost 5 bases, with 11 bases spanning the gap. This CDR3 has 14 residues. CDR1 is LNHDA and CDR2 is SQIVND in the germline V gene (reference sequence). CDR3 amino acids: CASSMADGDNEQFF. As DNA, the CDR3 is TGTGCCAGTAGTATGGCGGACGGTGACAATGAGCAGTTCTTC. Filled out from reference TRBV19 and TRBJ2-1, the complete variable domain reads DGGITQSPKYLFRKEGQNVTLSCEQNLNHDAMYWYRQDPGQGLRLIYYSQIVNDFQKGDIAEGYSVSREKKESFPLTVTSAQKNPTAFYLCASSMADGDNEQFFGPGTRLTVL.

The chain uses TRBV11-3 and TRBJ2-1, with 7 bases identical to TRBD2. V lost 2 bases to trimming and J lost 7 bases; unmatched junction nucleotides: 2. Germline V gene sequence: CDR1 SGHNT, CDR2 YENEEA. CDR3 length equals 13 residues. The CDR3 protein is CASSLTAGNEQFF. CDR3 coding DNA: TGTGCCAGCAGCTTAACAGCGGGGAATGAGCAGTTCTTC.

The chain couples TRBV2 to TRBJ2-2, with D unclear. Trimming took 7 bases from V and 3 from J, leaving 9 bases between them. Germline CDR1 is SNHLY and CDR2 is FYNNEI. This CDR3 contains 13 residues. In nucleotides, the CDR3 is TGTGCCAGCAAAAGAAGGGACACCGGGGAGCTGTTTTTT. It codes for CASKRRDTGELFF. Full variable domain (outside the CDR3, taken from reference TRBV2 and TRBJ2-2): EPEVTQTPSHQVTQMGQEVILRCVPISNHLYFYWYRQILGQKVEFLVSFYNNEISEKSEIFDDQFSVERPDGSNFTLKIRSTKLEDSAMYFCASKRRDTGELFFGEGSRLTVL.

The chain couples TRBV28 to TRBJ2-3; 10 positions agree with TRBD1. Germline CDR1 is MDHEN and CDR2 is SYDVKM. CDR3 length: 15 amino acids. The V segment lost 3 bases and the J segment 6 bases; nucleotides outside the gene matches: 6. The DNA for the CDR3 is TGTGCCAGCAGTTTGACAGGGGGCAGGGAGGATACGCAGTATTTT. This codes for CASSLTGGREDTQYF.

The chain couples TRBV5-6 to TRBJ1-4; D not resolved. Germline-derived CDR1 and CDR2 are SGHDT and YYEEEE. The CDR3 totals 15 residues. V was trimmed by 4 bases and J by 2 bases, leaving 12 bases between them. Written as DNA, the CDR3 is TGTGCCAGCAGCGGTAAACGGACCACTAATGAAAAACTGTTTTTT. Protein sequence: CASSGKRTTNEKLFF.

This clone was seen a handful of times. This chain links TRBV4-1 with TRBJ1-2, with unresolved D. V was pared by 3 bases and J by 0 bases, with 5 bases between. CDR1 and CDR2 from the germline V gene are MGHRA and YSYEKL. The CDR3 is 13 amino acids. CDR3 sequence (DNA): TGCGCCAGCAGCCAGGGGACTAACTATGGCTACACCTTC. The encoded protein is CASSQGTNYGYTF.

This sequence joins TRBV29-1 and TRBJ1-4; tentatively, D is TRBD1 (6 bases). This CDR3 is built from 13 residues. The V gene's germline CDR1 is SQVTM and CDR2 ANQGSEA. Trimming pared 6 bases from V and 8 bases from J, leaving 16 bases between. The CDR3 DNA is TGCAGCGTCTCCCGGGACATGGGGGAAAAACTGTTTTTT. Amino acids: CSVSRDMGEKLFF. Looking up the rest from reference TRBV29-1 and TRBJ1-4 gives the full variable domain: SAVISQKPSRDICQRGTSLTIQCQVDSQVTMMFWYRQQPGQSLTLIATANQGSEATYESGFVIDKFPISRPNLTFSTLTVSNMSPEDSSIYLCSVSRDMGEKLFFGSGTQLSVL.

The chain combines TRBV27 with TRBJ2-5, with 10 bases identical to TRBD2. CDR1 is MNHEY and CDR2 is SMNVEV in the germline V gene (reference sequence). CDR3 length: 14 residues. The trim removed 6 bases at V and 3 bases at J, leaving 4 bases unmatched. Written as DNA, the CDR3 is TGTGCCAGCAGGTCTACTAGCGGGAAAGAGACCCAGTACTTC. It specifies CASRSTSGKETQYF.

The chain recombines TRBV29-1 with TRBJ1-1; maybe TRBD1 (5 bases). Germline V CDR1 and CDR2: SQVTM, ANQGSEA. CDR3 length: 14 amino acids. V lost 4 bases, J lost 1 base, and 13 bases lay in between. Here the CDR3 reads CSVVPGLQNTEAFF. As DNA, the CDR3 is TGCAGCGTTGTCCCGGGACTCCAGAACACTGAAGCTTTCTTT.

The rearrangement joins TRBV7-2 to TRBJ1-6; TRBD1 agrees at 7 bases. The V segment lost 6 bases and the J segment 6 bases; nucleotides outside the gene matches: 14. This CDR3 is 17 amino acids long. The germline V gene encodes CDR1 SGHTA and CDR2 FQGNSA. This CDR3 reads CASSWGTPGGINSPLHF. CDR3 in DNA: TGTGCCAGCAGTTGGGGAACGCCAGGGGGGATTAATTCACCCCTCCACTTT.

This sequence joins TRBV28 and TRBJ2-7, with 7 bases that match TRBD1. This CDR3 region has 13 residues. V trimming: 8 bases; J trimming: 4 bases; junction bases outside the gene matches: 8. Germline CDR1 MDHEN, CDR2 SYDVKM. In DNA form, the CDR3 reads TGTGCCAGCGGGAACCGGGACAGTTACGAGCAGTACTTC. This sequence encodes CASGNRDSYEQYF. The full variable domain, with the rest looked up from reference TRBV28 and TRBJ2-7, is DVKVTQSSRYLVKRTGEKVFLECVQDMDHENMFWYRQDPGLGLRLIYFSYDVKMKEKGDIPEGYSVSREKKERFSLILESASTNQTSMYLCASGNRDSYEQYFGPGTRLTVT.

A note on this clone: The sample has other DNA sequences that encode this CDR3 too. The rearrangement joins TRBV28 to TRBJ1-2; no firm D call. V lost 6 bases and J 4 bases, leaving 12 bases between the germline ends. The CDR3 loop spans 13 amino acids. Germline assignment: CDR1 MDHEN and CDR2 SYDVKM. This CDR3 reads CASRAGLTYGYTF. The CDR3 DNA reads as TGTGCCAGCAGGGCTGGATTGACCTATGGCTACACCTTC.

V and J are TRBV5-6 and TRBJ1-1; D is uncertain. Per germline, CDR1 SGHDT and CDR2 YYEEEE. V was shortened by 4 bases and J by 10 bases, with 17 bases between the two germline ends. This CDR3 contains 13 residues. The CDR3 here is CASSLGSPPGAFF. DNA of the CDR3: TGTGCCAGCAGCCTGGGATCCCCCCCTGGAGCTTTCTTT.

The V and J genes are TRBV19 and TRBJ2-3; a weak D match, TRBD1 (6 bases). The CDR3 extends over 16 amino acids. CDR1 and CDR2 (germline): LNHDA, SQIVND (reference sequence). V was cut by 7 bases and J by 2 bases, with 19 bases left in between. CDR3 in DNA: TGTGCCAGTACCAAATTGGGGCAGGGGAACACAGATACGCAGTATTTT. This codes for CASTKLGQGNTDTQYF. Supplemented by reference TRBV19 and TRBJ2-3, the full variable domain reads DGGITQSPKYLFRKEGQNVTLSCEQNLNHDAMYWYRQDPGQGLRLIYYSQIVNDFQKGDIAEGYSVSREKKESFPLTVTSAQKNPTAFYLCASTKLGQGNTDTQYFGPGTRLTVL.

The chain carries TRBV30 and TRBJ1-1; the D gene is possibly TRBD1 (6 bases). This CDR3 has 14 amino acids. Germline values: CDR1 GTSNPN, CDR2 SVGIG (reference sequence). Trimming cost V 5 bases and J 3 bases, with 16 bases left between them. The CDR3 spells CAWWGAPGDTEAFF. CDR3 in DNA: TGTGCCTGGTGGGGGGCCCCGGGGGACACTGAAGCTTTCTTT.